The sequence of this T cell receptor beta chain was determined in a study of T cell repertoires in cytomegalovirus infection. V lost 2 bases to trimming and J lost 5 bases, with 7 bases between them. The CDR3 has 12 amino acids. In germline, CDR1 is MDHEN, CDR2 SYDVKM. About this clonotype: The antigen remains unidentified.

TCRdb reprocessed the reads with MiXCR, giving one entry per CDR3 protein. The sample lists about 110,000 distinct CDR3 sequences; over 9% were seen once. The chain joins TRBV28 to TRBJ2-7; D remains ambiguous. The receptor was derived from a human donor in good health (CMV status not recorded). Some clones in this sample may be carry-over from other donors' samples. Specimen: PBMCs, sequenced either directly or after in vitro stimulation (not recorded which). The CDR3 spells CASSLLANEQYF. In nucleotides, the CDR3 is TGTGCCAGCAGTTTACTGGCAAACGAGCAGTACTTC.